The 14 T cell receptor beta chains listed next were all sequenced from one sample in a study of glioma-infiltrating T cells. The iRepertoire nested amplicon-rescue multiplex PCR amplified TCR alpha and beta CDR3s from RNA. TCRdb reprocessed the multiplex PCR reads with MiXCR, giving one entry per CDR3 protein. Of 100,000 to 150,000 distinct CDR3 sequences in the sample, roughly a quarter were seen once. The sample taken for sequencing was glioma tissue, nonneoplastic brain tissue, or PBMCs (not recorded which). The receptors were sampled from a human donor with low-grade glioma or glioblastoma, undergoing nonglioma brain surgery, or in good health (not recorded which).

This clonotype has ten or more counts. The J gene is TRBJ2-3, the V gene TRBV24-1; D is possibly TRBD1 (5 bases). CDR3 length equals 15 residues. The germline gives CDR1 KGHDR, CDR2 SFDVKD. Trimming stripped 11 bases from V and 3 bases from J, with 20 bases between. Here the CDR3 reads CAISPKRGATDTQYF. The CDR3 DNA reads TGTGCCATTTCCCCCAAAAGGGGCGCAACAGATACGCAGTATTTT.

V usage is TRBV19 and J usage is TRBJ2-3, with D uncertain. Looked up from germline, CDR1 is LNHDA and CDR2 is SQIVND (reference sequence). V lost 9 bases to trimming and J lost 5 bases, with 18 bases between them. The CDR3 covers 14 residues. This CDR3 reads CASRPAVVGDTQYF. The DNA of the CDR3 is TGTGCCAGCAGACCTGCGGTTGTTGGAGATACGCAGTATTTT.

The chain recombines TRBV27 with TRBJ2-1; 12 bases are shared with TRBD2. The V gene end was trimmed by 6 bases and the J gene end by 9 bases; junction bases not matched to a gene: 12. The germline V gene encodes CDR1 MNHEY and CDR2 SMNVEV (reference sequence). The CDR3 loop spans 16 amino acids. As DNA, the CDR3 is TGTGCCAGCAGCCTTCACTCTAGCGGGGGGGCGGGTGAGCAGTTCTTC. Translation: CASSLHSSGGAGEQFF.

With respect to this clonotype: At one boundary the junction diverges from the germline segment, which might be a read error. The V call is TRBV6-2 or TRBV6-3, the J call TRBJ2-5; 8 bases line up with TRBD2. The CDR3 totals 13 residues. The germline gives CDR1 MNHEY, CDR2 SVGEGT. CDR3 sequence: CVSSYRLAGSPHF. The CDR3 bases are TGTGTTAGCAGTTACCGGCTAGCGGGCAGTCCCCACTTC.

The J gene is TRBJ1-3, the V gene TRBV6-4; TRBD1 aligns across 8 bases. CDR3 size: 15 residues. V lost 4 bases to trimming and J lost 3 bases; unmatched junction nucleotides: 5. CDR1 and CDR2 (germline): MRHNA, SNTAGT. For the CDR3, the DNA is TGTGCCAGCAGTGTCGACAGGGGTCTTGGAAACACCATATATTTT. This translates into CASSVDRGLGNTIYF.

This clonotype came up a few times. The chain uses TRBV6-6 and TRBJ2-4; 7 nucleotides align to TRBD1. J was trimmed by 6 bases and V by 2 bases; bases with no gene match: 4. Germline-derived CDR1 and CDR2 are MNHNY and SVGAGI (reference sequence). The CDR3 length is 14 residues. The CDR3 here is CASSYTDRTNIQYF. CDR3 bases: TGTGCCAGCAGTTACACGGACAGGACAAACATTCAGTACTTC.

This clonotype showed up many times. This sequence joins TRBV19 and TRBJ1-1; D call uncertain. The CDR3 length is 13 residues. The germline gives CDR1 LNHDA, CDR2 SQIVND (reference sequence). Deletions cut 6 bases from V and 3 bases from J, with 11 bases between. For the CDR3, the DNA is TGTGCCAGTAGGGACGGCGCGGACACTGAAGCTTTCTTT. Translation gives CASRDGADTEAFF. The variable domain in full, completed from reference TRBV19 and TRBJ1-1, reads DGGITQSPKYLFRKEGQNVTLSCEQNLNHDAMYWYRQDPGQGLRLIYYSQIVNDFQKGDIAEGYSVSREKKESFPLTVTSAQKNPTAFYLCASRDGADTEAFFGQGTRLTVV.

This clonotype was counted a few times. At one end, the junction sequence differs from germline, possibly due to a read error. The chain recombines TRBV4-2 with TRBJ1-5, with D uncertain. The germline gives CDR1 LGHNA, CDR2 YNFKEQ. CDR3 length: 16 amino acids. The CDR3 DNA reads as TGTGCCAGCAGGCAAGATACATTCTTGAGCAATCAGCCCCAGCATTTT. Translated, it gives CASRQDTFLSNQPQHF.

In the case of this clonotype: At one boundary the junction diverges from the germline segment, which might be a read error. This chain joins TRBV14 and TRBJ1-1; perhaps TRBD1 as D (5 bases). The CDR3 has 14 residues. Germline V CDR1 and CDR2: SGHDN, FVKESK. Here the CDR3 reads CASSQERAGMGALF. The CDR3 DNA is TGTGCCAGCAGCCAAGAAAGGGCAGGGATGGGAGCTCTCTTT.

This clonotype was seen a handful of times. The gene calls are TRBV28 and TRBJ1-5, with D uncertain. The V and J ends lost 6 bases and 3 bases respectively, with 12 bases between them. The germline V gene has CDR1 MDHEN and CDR2 SYDVKM. This CDR3 has 14 residues. The CDR3 nucleotides read TGTGCCAGCAGGGTTGCGGGATCCAATCAGCCCCAGCATTTT. It yields the protein CASRVAGSNQPQHF.

Concerning this clonotype itself: This may come from a read error, since a much larger clone is one base off. The chain is built from TRBV6-5 and TRBJ2-6, with D maybe TRBD1 (5 bases). CDR1 MNHEY and CDR2 SVGAGI come from the germline V gene. The CDR3 runs 15 residues. CDR3 residues: CASTTTRSGAKVLTF. CDR3 nucleotides: TGTGCCAGCACAACAACCCGCTCTGGGGCCAAGGTCCTGACTTTC.

This clonotype turned up a few times. V gene TRBV5-4 combines with J gene TRBJ1-2; tentatively, D is TRBD1 (5 bases). Germline lookup yields CDR1 SGHNT and CDR2 YYREEE (reference sequence). Deletions cut 1 base from V and 4 bases from J, with 11 bases between. The CDR3 covers 14 residues. The CDR3 coding sequence is TGTGCCAGCAGCTTGAAGTGGGGGGGCTATGGCTACACCTTC. This encodes CASSLKWGGYGYTF. Full variable domain (remainder filled in from reference TRBV5-4 and TRBJ1-2): ETGVTQSPTHLIKTRGQQVTLRCSSQSGHNTVSWYQQALGQGPQFIFQYYREEENGRGNFPPRFSGLQFPNYSSELNVNALELDDSALYLCASSLKWGGYGYTFGSGTRLTVV.

The chain uses TRBV9 and TRBJ2-5, with D tentatively TRBD1 (5 bases). The CDR3 sequence is 16 residues long. Germline assignment: CDR1 SGDLS and CDR2 YYNGEE. The V gene lost 3 bases and the J gene lost 2 bases, with 17 bases spanning the gap. CDR3: CASSDRQSSRQETQYF. The CDR3 coding sequence is TGTGCCAGCAGCGACCGACAGTCGTCGAGGCAAGAGACCCAGTACTTC. The complete variable domain, with remaining parts taken from reference TRBV9 and TRBJ2-5, reads DSGVTQTPKHLITATGQRVTLRCSPRSGDLSVYWYQQSLDQGLQFLIQYYNGEERAKGNILERFSAQQFPDLHSELNLSSLELGDSALYFCASSDRQSSRQETQYFGPGTRLLVL.

This clonotype was seen only a few times. J is TRBJ2-5 and V is TRBV20-1; 7 nucleotides match TRBD2. After removal of 7 bases from V and 3 bases from J, the junction contained 8 bases not matched to a gene. Germline CDR1 reads DFQATT; CDR2 reads SNEGSKA (reference sequence). The CDR3 spans 13 residues. The CDR3 coding sequence is TGCAGTGTCCCGGGACTACAAAAAGAGACCCAGTACTTC. Its translation: CSVPGLQKETQYF.